This is a list of T cell receptor beta chains from one sample in a study of CD8 T cells in ankylosing spondylitis. TCRdb called the 5' RACE reads again in MiXCR, with one record for every CDR3 protein. Found here are about 240,000 distinct CDR3 sequences, over 8.5% of them singletons; the top ten hold 6.8%. The specimen sequenced was blood, either unsorted or a sorted T cell fraction (not recorded which). The receptor source for this set is a male donor with ankylosing spondylitis or in good health (not recorded which). The CDR3 runs from the conserved cysteine through the conserved F or W. The D gene is left open where the match is weak. Not every row has a clone size; where given, it reads once, few, many or a size class.

D: .; V: TRBV30; J: TRBJ1-5; size: .; CDR3: CAWSAGYNQPQHF; DNA: TGTGCCTGGAGCGCAGGGTACAATCAGCCCCAGCATTTT
D: .; V: TRBV6-1; J: TRBJ1-5; size: many; CDR3: CASSEAGREYNQPQHF; DNA: TGTGCCAGCAGTGAAGCTGGCAGGGAATATAATCAGCCCCAGCATTTT
D: .; V: TRBV7-3; J: TRBJ2-1; size: many; CDR3: CASSHGASEYNEQFF; DNA: TGTGCCAGCAGCCATGGGGCTAGCGAATACAATGAGCAGTTCTTC
D: .; V: TRBV7-9; J: TRBJ2-4; size: .; CDR3: CASSSGDGIQYF; DNA: TGTGCCAGCAGCTCCGGGGACGGCATTCAGTACTTC
D: TRBD1; V: TRBV7-2; J: TRBJ1-2; size: .; CDR3: CASSNVQGPYGYTF; DNA: TGTGCCAGTAGCAACGTACAGGGGCCCTATGGCTACACCTTC
D: .; V: TRBV20-1; J: TRBJ2-1; size: many; CDR3: CSARDRWGQRNEQFF; DNA: TGCAGTGCTAGAGATAGGTGGGGCCAGCGCAATGAGCAGTTCTTC
D: .; V: TRBV10-3; J: TRBJ1-1; size: many; CDR3: CAISDEGSEAFF; DNA: TGTGCCATCAGTGATGAAGGGTCGGAGGCTTTCTTT
D: .; V: TRBV2; J: TRBJ1-5; size: many; CDR3: CASSDSNQPQHF; DNA: TGTGCCAGCAGTGACAGCAATCAGCCCCAGCATTTT
D: .; V: TRBV7-2; J: TRBJ2-2; size: many; CDR3: CASSEGDGELFF; DNA: TGTGCCAGCAGCGAGGGCGACGGGGAGCTGTTTTTT
D: .; V: TRBV6-1; J: TRBJ2-7; size: many; CDR3: CASSEEDLLEQYF; DNA: TGTGCCAGCAGTGAAGAGGACCTCTTAGAGCAGTACTTC
D: TRBD2; V: TRBV30; J: TRBJ2-2; size: many; CDR3: CAWSMGGAGELFF; DNA: TGTGCCTGGAGCATGGGGGGGGCCGGGGAGCTGTTTTTT
D: TRBD1; V: TRBV30; J: TRBJ1-5; size: few; CDR3: CAWSQGAWGQPQHF; DNA: TGTGCCTGGTCACAGGGGGCCTGGGGTCAGCCCCAGCATTTT
D: TRBD2; V: TRBV7-3; J: TRBJ2-1; size: .; CDR3: CASSQTSGVYNEQFF; DNA: TGTGCCAGCAGCCAGACTAGCGGGGTATACAATGAGCAGTTCTTC
D: .; V: TRBV4-3; J: TRBJ2-7; size: many; CDR3: CASSQEHGAEQYF; DNA: TGCGCCAGCAGCCAAGAACACGGGGCCGAGCAGTACTTC
D: TRBD1; V: TRBV12-3/TRBV12-4; J: TRBJ2-2; size: few; CDR3: CASSLDRGYAGELFF; DNA: TGTGCCAGCAGCTTAGACAGGGGCTACGCCGGGGAGCTGTTTTTT
D: .; V: TRBV29-1; J: TRBJ1-2; size: many; CDR3: CSVRSANYGYTF; DNA: TGCAGCGTTAGGTCAGCTAACTATGGCTACACCTTC
D: TRBD1; V: TRBV20-1; J: TRBJ2-7; size: many; CDR3: CSASNRQGVLEQYF; DNA: TGCAGTGCTAGTAACCGACAGGGGGTATTGGAGCAGTACTTC
D: .; V: TRBV4-2; J: TRBJ2-2; size: .; CDR3: CASSPGHTGELFF; DNA: TGTGCCAGCAGCCCCGGACACACCGGGGAGCTGTTTTTT
D: .; V: TRBV20-1; J: TRBJ2-1; size: many; CDR3: CSAKTPSALIEEQFF; DNA: TGCAGTGCTAAAACTCCTAGCGCCCTGATCGAGGAGCAGTTCTTC
D: .; V: TRBV4-3; J: TRBJ1-1; size: many; CDR3: CASSQGLNRGPLNTEAFF; DNA: TGCGCCAGCAGCCAAGGGTTAAATCGGGGTCCCTTGAACACTGAAGCTTTCTTT
D: .; V: TRBV7-2; J: TRBJ2-3; size: many; CDR3: CASSLGGTDTQYF; DNA: TGCGCCAGCAGCTTGGGGGGCACAGATACGCAGTATTTT
D: .; V: TRBV19; J: TRBJ1-2; size: many; CDR3: CASSIPAGNYGYTF; DNA: TGTGCCAGTAGTATTCCGGCAGGGAACTATGGCTACACCTTC
D: .; V: TRBV4-2; J: TRBJ1-5; size: few; CDR3: CASSQDTSQGSNQPQHF; DNA: TGTGCCAGCAGCCAAGATACCTCCCAGGGGAGCAATCAGCCCCAGCATTTT
D: .; V: TRBV7-2; J: TRBJ2-1; size: many; CDR3: CASSGGRTYNEQFF; DNA: TGTGCCAGCAGCGGCGGAAGAACCTACAATGAGCAGTTCTTC
D: TRBD1; V: TRBV5-1; J: TRBJ1-2; size: many; CDR3: CASSVNRGAYGYTF; DNA: TGCGCCAGCAGCGTCAACAGGGGAGCCTATGGCTACACCTTC
D: .; V: TRBV7-8; J: TRBJ2-1; size: few; CDR3: CASSLPRGSYNEQFF; DNA: TGTGCCAGCAGCTTGCCCCGGGGGTCCTACAATGAGCAGTTCTTC
D: TRBD1; V: TRBV5-5; J: TRBJ2-5; size: .; CDR3: CASSSTGGGETQYF; DNA: TGTGCCAGCAGCTCCACAGGGGGAGGAGAGACCCAGTACTTC
D: .; V: TRBV25-1; J: TRBJ1-2; size: many; CDR3: CASSELGNGYTF; DNA: TGTGCCAGCAGTGAGCTAGGGAACGGCTACACCTTC
D: TRBD1; V: TRBV6-1; J: TRBJ2-2; size: few; CDR3: CASSDGQGNTGELFF; DNA: TGTGCCAGCAGCGACGGACAGGGGAACACCGGGGAGCTGTTTTTT
D: TRBD2; V: TRBV20-1; J: TRBJ2-1; size: many; CDR3: CSASGTSGYNEQFF; DNA: TGCAGTGCTTCCGGGACTAGCGGTTACAATGAGCAGTTCTTC
D: .; V: TRBV20-1; J: TRBJ2-5; size: many; CDR3: CSARIPGTHQETQYF; DNA: TGCAGTGCTAGAATTCCGGGGACCCACCAAGAGACCCAGTACTTC
D: TRBD2; V: TRBV7-3; J: TRBJ2-1; size: many; CDR3: CASSPRGGNEQFF; DNA: TGTGCCAGCAGCCCCCGGGGGGGCAATGAGCAGTTCTTC
D: .; V: TRBV5-1; J: TRBJ2-6; size: many; CDR3: CASSLVASGANVLTF; DNA: TGCGCCAGCAGCTTGGTGGCCTCTGGGGCCAACGTCCTGACTTTC
D: .; V: TRBV5-1; J: TRBJ2-2; size: many; CDR3: CASSLVGTNTGELFF; DNA: TGCGCCAGCAGCTTGGTAGGAACCAACACCGGGGAGCTGTTTTTT
D: .; V: TRBV7-8; J: TRBJ2-7; size: many; CDR3: CASSLQERSEQYF; DNA: TGTGCCAGCAGCTTACAGGAAAGAAGCGAGCAGTACTTC
D: .; V: TRBV20-1; J: TRBJ2-3; size: many; CDR3: CSAPVGRGLDTQYF; DNA: TGCAGTGCTCCGGTGGGGAGGGGGCTGGATACGCAGTATTTT
D: .; V: TRBV7-8; J: TRBJ2-2; size: many; CDR3: CASSSQWSNGELFF; DNA: TGTGCCAGCAGCTCCCAGTGGTCAAACGGGGAGCTGTTTTTT
D: .; V: TRBV12-3/TRBV12-4; J: TRBJ1-1; size: many; CDR3: CASSFGGAEAFF; DNA: TGTGCCAGCAGTTTTGGGGGCGCTGAAGCTTTCTTT
D: .; V: TRBV30; J: TRBJ1-3; size: many; CDR3: CAWSVTGSGNTIYF; DNA: TGTGCCTGGAGTGTGACAGGCTCTGGAAACACCATATATTTT